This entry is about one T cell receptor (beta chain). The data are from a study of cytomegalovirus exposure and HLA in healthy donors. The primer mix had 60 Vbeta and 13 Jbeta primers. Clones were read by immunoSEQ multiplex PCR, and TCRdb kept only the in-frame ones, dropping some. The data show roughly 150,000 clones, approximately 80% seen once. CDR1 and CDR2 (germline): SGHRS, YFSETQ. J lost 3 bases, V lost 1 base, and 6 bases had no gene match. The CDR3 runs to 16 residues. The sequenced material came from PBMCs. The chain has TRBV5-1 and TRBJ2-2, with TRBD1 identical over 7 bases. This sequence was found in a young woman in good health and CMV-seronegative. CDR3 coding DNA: TGCGCCAGCAGCTTGAGGGGCCAGGGGGACACCGGGGAGCTGTTTTTT. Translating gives CASSLRGQGDTGELFF. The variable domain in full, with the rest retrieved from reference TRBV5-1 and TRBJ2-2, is KAGVTQTPRYLIKTRGQQVTLSCSPISGHRSVSWYQQTPGQGLQFLFEYFSETQRNKGNFPGRFSGRQFSNSRSEMNVSTLELGDSALYLCASSLRGQGDTGELFFGEGSRLTVL.